This T cell receptor beta chain is drawn from a study of blood T cell repertoires in COVID-19. Germline trimming cut 4 bases from V and 6 bases from J; bases unmatched to any gene: 1. Germline V lookup: CDR1 ENHRY, CDR2 SYGVKD. This CDR3 is 15 amino acids long. Repertoires were generated with immunoSEQ multiplex PCR, while TCRdb's copy carries only in-frame clones and drops some. The table has some 48,000 clones, about nine tenths seen once. The sequenced sample was peripheral blood. This sequence joins TRBV10-3 and TRBJ2-1; TRBD2 matches 15 bases. This sequence originates from a man in his 70s with acute or convalescent COVID-19. The CDR3 sequence is CAISGTSGGANEQFF. The CDR3 nucleotides are TGTGCCATCAGTGGGACTAGCGGGGGGGCCAATGAGCAGTTCTTC.